A single sample gave rise to the 28 T cell receptor beta chains below, sequenced in a study of PD-1 blockade in mismatch repair-deficient tumors. Libraries were prepared by immunoSEQ multiplex PCR; TCRdb keeps only in-frame clonotypes and omits some of them. Of 50,000 to 75,000 clones listed, 70% to 90% are singletons. The source material was peripheral blood, sampled 52 weeks after starting pembrolizumab. All receptors come from an adult with mismatch repair-deficient cancer.

The chain has TRBV18 and TRBJ2-5; maybe TRBD1 (5 bases). The CDR3 sequence is 14 residues long. V lost 1 base and J lost 1, with 7 bases in between. Per germline, CDR1 KGHSH and CDR2 LQKENI. The DNA of the CDR3 is TGTGCCAGCTCACCACAGGACATCCAAGAGACCCAGTACTTC. Amino acid sequence: CASSPQDIQETQYF.

This clone was detected a few times. This chain links TRBV27 with TRBJ2-7; 7 nucleotides line up with TRBD1. Germline trimming cut 5 bases from V and 3 bases from J; bases unmatched to any gene: 4. Germline-derived CDR1 and CDR2 are MNHEY and SMNVEV (reference sequence). There are 13 residues in the CDR3. This CDR3 is CASSATGDYEQYF. DNA of the CDR3: TGTGCCAGCAGTGCAACAGGGGACTACGAGCAGTACTTC.

V is TRBV6-5 and J is TRBJ1-1, with unresolved D. The ends were cut back, 6 bases at V and 0 bases at J, with 11 bases in the middle. The germline gives CDR1 MNHEY, CDR2 SVGAGI. CDR3 length: 14 amino acids. The CDR3 loop is CASSNSFLNTEAFF. The DNA for the CDR3 is TGTGCCAGCAGCAACAGCTTTCTGAACACTGAAGCTTTCTTT.

The chain combines TRBV5-1 with TRBJ2-3, with D possibly matching TRBD1 (5 bases). CDR3 size: 14 residues. Per germline, CDR1 SGHRS and CDR2 YFSETQ. The V and J ends lost 3 bases and 4 bases respectively, with 12 bases between them. In nucleotides, the CDR3 is TGCGCCAGCAGCTCCAGGGCGCAGGCAGATACGCAGTATTTT. It encodes CASSSRAQADTQYF. Full variable domain (rest looked up from reference TRBV5-1 and TRBJ2-3): KAGVTQTPRYLIKTRGQQVTLSCSPISGHRSVSWYQQTPGQGLQFLFEYFSETQRNKGNFPGRFSGRQFSNSRSEMNVSTLELGDSALYLCASSSRAQADTQYFGPGTRLTVL.

The V and J genes are TRBV4-1 and TRBJ2-2, with 7 bases that match TRBD1. Germline lookup yields CDR1 MGHRA and CDR2 YSYEKL. CDR3 length: 16 amino acids. Germline trimming cut 0 bases from V and 4 bases from J; bases unmatched to any gene: 5. DNA for the CDR3: TGCGCCAGCAGCCAAGAAAGGGGGCGGGCCACCGGGGAGCTGTTTTTT. Translating it yields CASSQERGRATGELFF.

This chain joins TRBV4-1 and TRBJ2-7, with D uncertain. The CDR3 extends over 14 amino acids. Trimming removed 1 base at V and 2 bases at J, with 9 bases between. Germline loops: CDR1 MGHRA, CDR2 YSYEKL. The CDR3 bases are TGCGCCAGCAGCCAAGGCGCGCTAACCTACGAGCAGTACTTC. Protein sequence: CASSQGALTYEQYF.

The chain combines TRBV7-3 with TRBJ1-4; D is unclear. Germline V gene sequence: CDR1 SGHTA, CDR2 FQGTGA. V lost 1 base and J lost 8, with 20 bases in between. This CDR3 spans 17 amino acids. The chain's CDR3 is CASSLKCPPPRYEKLFF. The CDR3 nucleotides are TGTGCCAGCAGCTTAAAATGCCCGCCTCCGCGGTACGAAAAACTGTTTTTT.

The gene calls are TRBV10-2 and TRBJ2-3; D is possibly TRBD1 (5 bases). The CDR3 sequence is 14 residues long. CDR1 is WSHSY and CDR2 is SAAADI in the germline V gene. Trimming left V 3 bases short and J 2 bases short, with 9 bases between. CDR3 region: CASSDMDTTDTQYF. The CDR3 nucleotides read TGCGCCAGCAGTGATATGGACACCACAGATACGCAGTATTTT.

V and J are TRBV10-3 and TRBJ1-2, with TRBD1 matching 7 bases. Germline loops: CDR1 ENHRY, CDR2 SYGVKD. The CDR3 runs to 13 residues. Trimming removed 6 bases from V and 7 bases from J; junction bases left unmatched: 8. The CDR3 DNA reads TGTGCCATCAGAAAACAGGGGAAAAGTGGCTACACCTTC. It translates to CAIRKQGKSGYTF.

The chain combines TRBV7-9 with TRBJ2-7; maybe TRBD1 (5 bases). The CDR3 length is 14 residues. Germline CDR1 SEHNR, CDR2 FQNEAQ (reference sequence). Trimming removed 4 bases at V and 7 bases at J, with 17 bases between. The CDR3 loop is CASSYKGNSGEQYF. In DNA form, the CDR3 reads TGTGCCAGCAGCTATAAGGGGAATTCCGGAGAGCAGTACTTC.

V gene TRBV4-1 combines with J gene TRBJ1-5; no reliable D call. V lost 4 bases and J 4 bases, leaving 11 bases between the germline ends. The germline CDR1 and CDR2 sequences are MGHRA and YSYEKL. There are 14 residues in the CDR3. This CDR3 reads CASSPQAGNQPQHF. CDR3 in DNA: TGCGCCAGCAGCCCCCAGGCGGGGAATCAGCCCCAGCATTTT.

This chain connects TRBV30 to TRBJ2-5, with D hard to call. The CDR3 has 14 amino acids. Deletions cut 0 bases from V and 0 bases from J, with 8 bases between. The germline V gene has CDR1 GTSNPN and CDR2 SVGIG (reference sequence). The CDR3 region is CAWSVPENQETQYF. The CDR3 DNA follows: TGTGCCTGGAGTGTACCCGAGAACCAAGAGACCCAGTACTTC.

This clone was found a few times. The chain couples TRBV9 to TRBJ1-5; tentative D call: TRBD1 (5 bases). This CDR3 region has 17 residues. Germline lookup yields CDR1 SGDLS and CDR2 YYNGEE. V was cut by 2 bases and J by 0 bases, with 15 bases left in between. This CDR3 is CASSVGHGLHSNQPQHF. CDR3 nucleotide sequence: TGTGCCAGCAGCGTCGGACACGGCCTCCATAGCAATCAGCCCCAGCATTTT.

This rearrangement joins TRBV11-3 to TRBJ2-1; 9 nucleotides line up with TRBD2. Germline-derived CDR1 and CDR2 are SGHNT and YENEEA. There are 13 residues in the CDR3. V lost 2 bases, J lost 8 bases, and 1 base stayed unmatched. The CDR3 sequence is CASSLRTSDEQFF. DNA for the CDR3: TGTGCCAGCAGCTTAAGGACTAGCGATGAGCAGTTCTTC.

The V and J genes are TRBV14 and TRBJ2-6; 8 positions match TRBD1. CDR3 length: 17 residues. V dropped 5 bases and J dropped 0; count of bases not matched to a gene: 6. Per the germline V gene, CDR1 is SGHDN and CDR2 is FVKESK. Here the CDR3 reads CASSNRDRLSGANVLTF. The CDR3 nucleotides are TGTGCCAGCAGCAACCGGGACAGGCTCTCTGGGGCCAACGTCCTGACTTTC.

The J gene is TRBJ2-1, the V gene TRBV5-1, with 8 bases identical to TRBD1. The CDR3 runs 15 residues. Germline CDR1 SGHRS, CDR2 YFSETQ. V shed 9 bases, J shed 4 bases, and the junction held 12 bases outside the gene matches. CDR3 coding DNA: TGCGCCACCATGACAGGGGTTGGGGTATACAATGAGCAGTTCTTC. Translation gives CATMTGVGVYNEQFF. Based on the CDR3 plus reference TRBV5-1 and TRBJ2-1, the full variable domain is KAGVTQTPRYLIKTRGQQVTLSCSPISGHRSVSWYQQTPGQGLQFLFEYFSETQRNKGNFPGRFSGRQFSNSRSEMNVSTLELGDSALYLCATMTGVGVYNEQFFGPGTRLTVL.

The chain uses TRBV7-2 and TRBJ2-3, with unresolved D. From germline, CDR1 is SGHTA and CDR2 FQGNSA. CDR3 length equals 15 residues. Trimming left V 4 bases short and J 0 bases short, with 11 bases between. In DNA form, the CDR3 reads TGTGCCAGCAGCTCATACGGTACTAGCACAGATACGCAGTATTTT. Translating it yields CASSSYGTSTDTQYF.

This clone was counted once. The junction differs from germline at one of its ends, possibly a read error. This chain joins TRBV10-3 and TRBJ2-7; D gene ambiguous. CDR1 is ENHRY, CDR2 SYGVKD, per germline. The CDR3 is made up of 12 amino acids. For the CDR3, the DNA is TGTGCCAGCAGTAACACAGACTACGAGCAGTACTTC. It yields the protein CASSNTDYEQYF.

The V gene is TRBV4-1, the J gene TRBJ2-1; D is possibly TRBD1 (6 bases). Trimming took 4 bases from V and 1 from J, leaving 8 bases between them. Germline lookup yields CDR1 MGHRA and CDR2 YSYEKL. The CDR3 runs 14 residues. In DNA, the CDR3 is TGCGCCAGCAGCCCACAGGGTTCCTACAATGAGCAGTTCTTC. Protein product: CASSPQGSYNEQFF.

This chain joins TRBV5-4 and TRBJ2-7; 11 positions agree with TRBD1. The germline V gene encodes CDR1 SGHNT and CDR2 YYREEE (reference sequence). V was clipped by 5 bases and J by 4 bases; unmatched bases: 5. This CDR3 contains 14 residues. The CDR3 reads CASSTGTGGYEQYF. As DNA, the CDR3 is TGTGCCAGCAGTACCGGGACAGGGGGTTACGAGCAGTACTTC.

The chain joins TRBV7-9 to TRBJ2-5; 10 bases fit TRBD2. The CDR3 is 16 amino acids. Germline CDR1 and CDR2: SEHNR and FQNEAQ (reference sequence). V dropped 2 bases and J dropped 5; count of bases not matched to a gene: 8. CDR3 DNA: TGTGCCAGCAGCTTACTCAGCGGGAGGGCCACCGAGACCCAGTACTTC. This codes for CASSLLSGRATETQYF.

This rearrangement joins TRBV30 to TRBJ1-1, with 8 bases fitting TRBD1. The ends lost 5 bases at V and 4 bases at J; junction bases unmatched: 6. The CDR3 totals 13 residues. CDR1 is GTSNPN, CDR2 SVGIG, per germline (reference sequence). The CDR3 region is CAWDRGGGTEAFF. CDR3 nucleotide sequence: TGTGCCTGGGACAGGGGAGGAGGCACTGAAGCTTTCTTT.

The chain employs TRBV5-1 and TRBJ2-4; 7 nucleotides line up with TRBD2. CDR1 is SGHRS and CDR2 is YFSETQ in the germline V gene. J was trimmed by 8 bases and V by 0 bases; bases with no gene match: 8. This CDR3 spans 15 amino acids. In nucleotides, the CDR3 is TGCGCCAGCAGCTTGGCCGGAGGGAGGGTAGACATTCAGTACTTC. Protein sequence: CASSLAGGRVDIQYF.

The chain employs TRBV28 and TRBJ2-3; a possible D gene is TRBD1 (6 bases). The CDR3 spans 15 residues. Germline CDR1 reads MDHEN; CDR2 reads SYDVKM. The V gene lost 6 bases and the J gene lost 4 bases, with 17 bases spanning the gap. The chain's CDR3 is CASREGMGAPDTQYF. CDR3 bases: TGTGCCAGCAGGGAAGGTATGGGGGCTCCAGATACGCAGTATTTT.

The chain has TRBV4-1 and TRBJ2-7; possibly TRBD1 for D (5 bases). CDR1 and CDR2 (germline): MGHRA, YSYEKL. Between the trimmed V and J ends, which lost 4 bases and 3 bases, there was a span of 13 bases. The CDR3 runs to 14 residues. CDR3 amino acids: CASSPWGRVYEQYF. The CDR3 DNA sequence: TGCGCCAGCAGCCCCTGGGGCAGGGTCTACGAGCAGTACTTC.

Here the CDR3 DNA reads TGTGCCAGCAGCTTAGGGACAGGGGCCCTTAGCAATCAGCCCCAGCATTTT. Protein sequence: CASSLGTGALSNQPQHF. This rearrangement joins TRBV7-2 to TRBJ1-5; TRBD1 matches at 9 bases. CDR3 length: 17 residues. Trimming cost V 1 base and J 0 bases; bases outside gene matches: 4. The germline gives CDR1 SGHTA, CDR2 FQGNSA. The full variable domain, its missing parts supplied by reference TRBV7-2 and TRBJ1-5, is GAGVSQSPSNKVTEKGKDVELRCDPISGHTALYWYRQSLGQGLEFLIYFQGNSAPDKSGLPSDRFSAERTGGSVSTLTIQRTQQEDSAVYLCASSLGTGALSNQPQHFGDGTRLSIL.

This chain links TRBV5-6 with TRBJ2-7, with 9 bases fitting TRBD1. V shed 4 bases, J shed 3 bases, and the junction held 8 bases outside the gene matches. CDR3 length: 15 amino acids. Per germline, CDR1 SGHDT and CDR2 YYEEEE. As DNA, the CDR3 is TGTGCCAGCAGCCTGTGGGGACAGGGATACTACGAGCAGTACTTC. It encodes CASSLWGQGYYEQYF.

The chain employs TRBV27 and TRBJ2-7, with no clear D. Germline CDR1 MNHEY, CDR2 SMNVEV (reference sequence). Between the trimmed V and J ends, which lost 4 bases and 2 bases, there was a span of 18 bases. This CDR3 spans 16 amino acids. CDR3 sequence reads: CASSSEAGVLAYEQYF. The DNA of the CDR3 is TGTGCCAGCAGTTCTGAGGCTGGGGTTCTCGCCTACGAGCAGTACTTC.